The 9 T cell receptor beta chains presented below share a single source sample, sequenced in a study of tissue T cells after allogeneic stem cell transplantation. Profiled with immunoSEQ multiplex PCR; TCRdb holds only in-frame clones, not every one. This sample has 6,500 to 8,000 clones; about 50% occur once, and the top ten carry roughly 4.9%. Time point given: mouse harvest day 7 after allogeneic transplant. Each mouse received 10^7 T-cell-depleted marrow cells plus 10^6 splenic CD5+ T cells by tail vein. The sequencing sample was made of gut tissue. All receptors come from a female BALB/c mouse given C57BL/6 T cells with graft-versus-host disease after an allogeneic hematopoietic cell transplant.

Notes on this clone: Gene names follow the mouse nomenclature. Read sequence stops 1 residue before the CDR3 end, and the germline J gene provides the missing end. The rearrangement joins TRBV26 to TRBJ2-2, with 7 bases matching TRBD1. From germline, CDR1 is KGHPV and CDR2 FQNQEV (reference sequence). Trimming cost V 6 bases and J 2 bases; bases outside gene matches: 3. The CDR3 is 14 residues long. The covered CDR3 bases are TGTGCCAGCAGCCGGGGACAGAACACCGGGCAGCTCTAC. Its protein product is CASSRGQNTGQLY. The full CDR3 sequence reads CASSRGQNTGQLYF.

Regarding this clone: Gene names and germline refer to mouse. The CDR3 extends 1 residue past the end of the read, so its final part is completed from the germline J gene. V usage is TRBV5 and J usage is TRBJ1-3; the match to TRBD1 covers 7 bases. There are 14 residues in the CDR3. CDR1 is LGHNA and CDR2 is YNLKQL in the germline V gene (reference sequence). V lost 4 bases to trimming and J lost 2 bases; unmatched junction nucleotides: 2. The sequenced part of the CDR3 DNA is TGTGCCAGCAGCCCGACAGGGACTGGAAATACGCTCTAT. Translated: CASSPTGTGNTLY. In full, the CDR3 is CASSPTGTGNTLYF.

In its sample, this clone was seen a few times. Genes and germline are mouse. CDR3 region: CASSLSPDANSDYTF. Partial CDR3 DNA: TGTGCCAGCAGTCTCAGTCCAGATGCAAACTCCGACTACACC. The V and J genes are TRBV26 and TRBJ1-2; D unresolved. The read stops 1 residue short of the end of the CDR3; the missing end is completed from the germline J gene. The CDR3 totals 15 residues. Looked up from germline, CDR1 is KGHPV and CDR2 is FQNQEV (reference sequence). Trimming left V 3 bases short and J 0 bases short, with 11 bases between. The variable domain in full, completed from reference TRBV26 and TRBJ1-2, reads NSKVIQTPRYLVKGQGQKAKMRCIPEKGHPVVFWYQQNKNNEFKFLINFQNQEVLQQIDMTEKRFSAECPSNSPCSLEIQSSEAGDSALYLCASSLSPDANSDYTFGSGTRLLVI.

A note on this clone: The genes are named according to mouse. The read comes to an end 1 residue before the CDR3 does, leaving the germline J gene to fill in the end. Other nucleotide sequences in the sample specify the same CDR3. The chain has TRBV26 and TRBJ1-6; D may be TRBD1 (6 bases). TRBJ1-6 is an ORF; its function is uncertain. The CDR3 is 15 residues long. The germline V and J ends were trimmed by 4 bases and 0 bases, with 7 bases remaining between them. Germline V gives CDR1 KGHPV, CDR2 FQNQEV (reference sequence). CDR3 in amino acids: CASSRTDSYNSPLYF. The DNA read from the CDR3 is TGTGCCAGCAGTCGGACAGATTCCTATAATTCGCCCCTCTAC.

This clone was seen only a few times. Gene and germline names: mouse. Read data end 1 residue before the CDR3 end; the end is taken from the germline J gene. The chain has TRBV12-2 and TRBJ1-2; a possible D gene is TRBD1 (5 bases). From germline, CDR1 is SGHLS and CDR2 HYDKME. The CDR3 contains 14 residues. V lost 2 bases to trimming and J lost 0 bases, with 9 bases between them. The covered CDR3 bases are TGTGCCAGCTCTCCCCAGGGTTCAAACTCCGACTACACC. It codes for CASSPQGSNSDYT. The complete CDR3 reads CASSPQGSNSDYTF.

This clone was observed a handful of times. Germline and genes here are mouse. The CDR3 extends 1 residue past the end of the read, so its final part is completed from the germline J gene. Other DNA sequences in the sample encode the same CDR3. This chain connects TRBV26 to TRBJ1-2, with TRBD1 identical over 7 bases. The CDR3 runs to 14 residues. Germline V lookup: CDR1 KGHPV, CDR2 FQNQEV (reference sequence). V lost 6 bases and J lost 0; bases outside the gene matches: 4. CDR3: CASSRQGANSDYTF. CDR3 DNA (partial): TGTGCCAGCAGCCGACAGGGTGCAAACTCCGACTACACC. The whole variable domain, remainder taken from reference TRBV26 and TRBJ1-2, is NSKVIQTPRYLVKGQGQKAKMRCIPEKGHPVVFWYQQNKNNEFKFLINFQNQEVLQQIDMTEKRFSAECPSNSPCSLEIQSSEAGDSALYLCASSRQGANSDYTFGSGTRLLVI.

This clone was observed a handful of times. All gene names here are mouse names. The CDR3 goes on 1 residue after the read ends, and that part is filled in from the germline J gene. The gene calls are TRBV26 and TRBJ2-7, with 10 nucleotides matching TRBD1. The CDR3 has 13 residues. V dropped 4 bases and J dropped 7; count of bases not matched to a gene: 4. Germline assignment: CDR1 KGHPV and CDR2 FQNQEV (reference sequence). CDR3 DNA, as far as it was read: TGTGCCAGCAGTCGACAGGGGGCGCGCGAACAGTAC. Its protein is CASSRQGAREQY. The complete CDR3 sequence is CASSRQGAREQYF.

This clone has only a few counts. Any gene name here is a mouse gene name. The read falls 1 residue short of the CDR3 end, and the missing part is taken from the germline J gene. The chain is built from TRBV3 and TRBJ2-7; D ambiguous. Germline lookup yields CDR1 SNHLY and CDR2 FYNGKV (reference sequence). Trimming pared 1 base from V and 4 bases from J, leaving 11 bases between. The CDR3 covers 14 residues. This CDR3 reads CASSLGKGGYEQYF. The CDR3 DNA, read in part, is TGTGCCAGCAGCTTAGGGAAGGGAGGGTATGAACAGTAC.

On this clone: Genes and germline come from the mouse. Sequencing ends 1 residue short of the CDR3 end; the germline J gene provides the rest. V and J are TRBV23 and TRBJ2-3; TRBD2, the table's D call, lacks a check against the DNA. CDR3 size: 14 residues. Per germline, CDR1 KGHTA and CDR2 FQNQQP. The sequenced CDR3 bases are TGCTCCAGCAGTCTGACTGGGGGAGGAGAAACGCTGTAT. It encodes CSSSLTGGGETLY. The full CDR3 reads CSSSLTGGGETLYF.